The clone carrying this T cell receptor beta chain was detected a few times. The antigen is undetermined. The CDR3 is made up of 15 amino acids. Germline V gene data show CDR1 as SNHLY and CDR2 as FYNNEI. J was trimmed by 4 bases and V by 6 bases; bases with no gene match: 9. The data derive from a study of identical twins. Study-level results: For cord blood, abundant beta clonotypes had fewer insertions, unlike memory repertoires, which showed none.

TCRdb reprocessed the 5' RACE reads via MiXCR and lists one record per CDR3 protein. Here the sample spans some 630,000 distinct CDR3 sequences, under 8.5% being singletons. Each donor (without exception) was a healthy Caucasian. The same sample was also studied in work on yellow fever vaccine responses in identical twins.

V usage is TRBV2 and J usage is TRBJ2-3; TRBD1 matches at 8 bases. The TCR comes from a woman aged 18-30 years in good health. The sample taken for sequencing was PBMCs. In DNA form, the CDR3 reads TGTGCCAGCAGAATCTTACAGGGGGTAGCAGATACGCAGTATTTT. This sequence encodes CASRILQGVADTQYF.